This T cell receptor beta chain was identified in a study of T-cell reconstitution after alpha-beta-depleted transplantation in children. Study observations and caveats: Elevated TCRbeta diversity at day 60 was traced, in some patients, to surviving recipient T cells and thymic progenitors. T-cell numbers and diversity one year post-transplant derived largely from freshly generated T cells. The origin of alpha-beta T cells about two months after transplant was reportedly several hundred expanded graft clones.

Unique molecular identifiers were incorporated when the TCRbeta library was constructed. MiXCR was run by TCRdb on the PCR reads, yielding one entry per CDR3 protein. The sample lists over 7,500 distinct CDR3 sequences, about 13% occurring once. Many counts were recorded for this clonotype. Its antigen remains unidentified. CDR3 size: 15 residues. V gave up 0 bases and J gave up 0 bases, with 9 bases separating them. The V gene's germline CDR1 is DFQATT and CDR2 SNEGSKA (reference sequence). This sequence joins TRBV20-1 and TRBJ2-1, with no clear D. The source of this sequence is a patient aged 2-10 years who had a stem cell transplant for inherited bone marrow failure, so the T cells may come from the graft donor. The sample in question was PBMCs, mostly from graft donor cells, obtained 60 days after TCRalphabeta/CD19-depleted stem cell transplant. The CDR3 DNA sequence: TGCAGTGCTAGAGATCGGGTTCGCTCCTACAATGAGCAGTTCTTC. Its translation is CSARDRVRSYNEQFF.